The T cell receptor (beta chain) under discussion was sequenced for a study of T cells in Graves' hyperthyroidism and ophthalmopathy. Amplification yielded TCR beta CDR3 regions, with RNA transcripts as the source. The TCR CDR3 was amplified in a first-round RT-PCR using the HTBI primer set. TCRdb processed the multiplex PCR reads anew with MiXCR; each CDR3 protein has one entry. Here the sample spans about 720,000 distinct CDR3 sequences, about 17% being singletons. This clonotype was seen repeatedly, ten times or more. Its antigen is currently unknown. Study-level points and caveats: Before onset, ophthalmopathy was predicted by the model a median around 6.2 months earlier.

The CDR3 totals 18 residues. V was trimmed by 2 bases and J by 2 bases, leaving 22 bases between them. Germline V gives CDR1 MNHEY, CDR2 SVGEGT. Sequencing was performed on blood. The V call is TRBV6-2 or TRBV6-3, the J call TRBJ2-7; D unresolved. The source of this sequence is a young man with Graves' hyperthyroidism. CDR3 amino acids: CASSYRAGELSTTYEQYF. DNA of the CDR3: TGTGCCAGCAGTTACAGGGCAGGTGAATTAAGTACCACCTACGAGCAGTACTTC.